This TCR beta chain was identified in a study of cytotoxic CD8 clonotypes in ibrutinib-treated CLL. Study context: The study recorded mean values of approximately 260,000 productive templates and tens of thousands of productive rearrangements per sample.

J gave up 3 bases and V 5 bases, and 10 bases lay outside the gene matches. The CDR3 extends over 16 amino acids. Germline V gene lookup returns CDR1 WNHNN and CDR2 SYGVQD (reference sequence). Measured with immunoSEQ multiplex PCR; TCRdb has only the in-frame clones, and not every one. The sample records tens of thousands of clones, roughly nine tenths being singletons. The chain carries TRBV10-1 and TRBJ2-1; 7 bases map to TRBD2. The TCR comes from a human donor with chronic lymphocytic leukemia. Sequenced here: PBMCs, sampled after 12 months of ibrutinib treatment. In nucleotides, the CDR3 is TGCGCCAGCAGTCCGGAGCGGGACTCAATCTACAATGAGCAGTTCTTC. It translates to CASSPERDSIYNEQFF.